Reported below is one TCR beta chain. The antigen is not known. This sample was included in a study of cytomegalovirus exposure and HLA in healthy donors. Overall study context: An earlier analysis found fewer than 120 million unique TCR beta sequences from approximately 190 million T cells. Study results and caveats: With high specificity and sensitivity, the classifier reportedly diagnosed cytomegalovirus status. It has been reported that TCR beta sequences accurately predicted the HLA-A and HLA-B alleles of most subjects. Researchers reported in a later analysis that common viral pathogens appeared linked to several top clusters.

Use of 60 Vbeta and 13 Jbeta primers characterized the PCR. The method was immunoSEQ multiplex PCR; TCRdb's version includes in-frame clones alone and lacks a portion of them. The top ten hold roughly 1.6% of the sample, which has under 200,000 clones, about 80% seen once. The germline CDR1 and CDR2 sequences are MNHEY and SVGAGI. The germline V and J ends were trimmed by 8 bases and 5 bases, with 13 bases remaining between them. The length of the CDR3 is 13 residues. The receptor was derived from a girl aged 10 to 17 in good health and CMV-seropositive. The sample comprised PBMCs. The V call is TRBV6-5, the J call TRBJ2-1, with D tentatively TRBD1 (5 bases). The CDR3 nucleotides read TGTGCCAGCCTCGACCAGACAGACAATGAGCAGTTCTTC. It encodes CASLDQTDNEQFF.